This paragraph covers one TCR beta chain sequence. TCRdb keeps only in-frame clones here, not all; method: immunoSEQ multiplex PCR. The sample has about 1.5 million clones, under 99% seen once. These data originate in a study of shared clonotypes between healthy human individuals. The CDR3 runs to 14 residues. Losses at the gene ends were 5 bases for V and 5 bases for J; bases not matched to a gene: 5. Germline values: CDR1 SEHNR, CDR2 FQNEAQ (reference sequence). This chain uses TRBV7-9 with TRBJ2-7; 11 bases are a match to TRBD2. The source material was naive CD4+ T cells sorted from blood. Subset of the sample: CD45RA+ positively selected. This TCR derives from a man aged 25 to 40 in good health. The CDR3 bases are TGTGCCAGCAGCACTAGCGGGAGTATCGACGAGCAGTACTTC. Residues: CASSTSGSIDEQYF.